This is a list of T cell receptor beta chains from one sample in a study of blood T cell repertoires in COVID-19. Only in-frame clones appear in the TCRdb table, and some are missing; sequencing was by immunoSEQ multiplex PCR. The repertoire holds roughly 360,000 clones, with around 86% as singletons. Sequenced material: PBMCs or T cells enriched from blood (not recorded which). The receptors derive from a woman between 50 and 59 years old who had recovered from COVID-19. Both conserved end residues are part of each CDR3. D genes are given only for firm matches. Rows may omit the clone size; those that give it use once, few, many or a size class.

clone size	J gene	V gene	CDR3 length	D gene	CDR3 protein	CDR3 DNA
NA	TRBJ1-3	TRBV6-5	14	NA	CASSMDISGNTIYF	TGTGCCAGCAGCATGGACATCTCCGGAAACACCATATATTTT
NA	TRBJ2-1	TRBV12-5	12	NA	CASGLRGNEQFF	TGTGCTAGTGGTTTGAGAGGCAATGAGCAGTTCTTC
NA	TRBJ2-1	TRBV10-3	14	NA	CAISGGREGNEQFF	TGTGCCATCAGTGGGGGGCGCGAAGGCAATGAGCAGTTCTTC
NA	TRBJ2-5	TRBV11-3	12	NA	CASSTTGPDQYF	TGTGCCAGCAGTACTACAGGGCCAGACCAGTACTTC
NA	TRBJ2-2	TRBV5-1	15	NA	CASSLDTGNTGELFF	TGCGCCAGCAGCTTGGATACAGGGAACACCGGGGAGCTGTTTTTT
NA	TRBJ2-1	TRBV5-1	15	TRBD1	CASSLTVDRANEQFF	TGCGCCAGCAGCTTGACCGTGGACAGGGCGAATGAGCAGTTCTTC
NA	TRBJ2-5	TRBV27	14	TRBD1	CASSSLGQGGTQYF	TGTGCCAGCAGTTCTTTGGGACAGGGTGGGACCCAGTACTTC
few	TRBJ1-1	TRBV11-3	13	NA	CASSLSGGWGAFF	TGTGCCAGCAGCTTATCGGGGGGCTGGGGTGCTTTCTTT
NA	TRBJ2-3	TRBV27	15	NA	CASSLSGRSTDTQYF	TGTGCCAGCAGTTTATCCGGCAGGAGCACAGATACGCAGTATTTT
few	TRBJ1-1	TRBV19	18	NA	CASRPVGTLISMNTEAFF	TGTGCCAGTAGACCCGTAGGGACACTCATTTCTATGAACACTGAAGCTTTCTTT
NA	TRBJ1-1	TRBV7-9	14	NA	CASSLGAWDTEAFF	TGTGCCAGCAGCTTAGGGGCTTGGGACACTGAAGCTTTCTTT
NA	TRBJ2-2	TRBV6-4	13	NA	CASSEQSTGELFF	TGTGCCAGCAGTGAACAGTCCACCGGGGAGCTGTTTTTT
NA	TRBJ1-6	TRBV9	20	NA	CASSVEGDDDPGGYNSPLHF	TGTGCCAGCAGCGTAGAGGGTGATGACGACCCGGGGGGCTATAATTCACCCCTCCACTTT
NA	TRBJ1-2	TRBV4-2	16	NA	CASSRVRWHRDYGYTF	TGTGCCAGCAGCCGAGTGAGATGGCACAGGGACTATGGCTACACCTTC
NA	TRBJ2-7	TRBV7-9	12	TRBD2	CASSPGGGWQYF	TGTGCCAGCAGCCCGGGCGGGGGTTGGCAGTACTTC
few	TRBJ2-7	TRBV19	14	TRBD1	CASSIVHRGREQYF	TGTGCCAGTAGTATAGTTCACAGGGGTCGCGAGCAGTACTTC
once	TRBJ1-5	TRBV5-1	14	NA	CASSLEPERQPQHF	TGCGCCAGCAGCTTGGAGCCCGAGAGACAGCCCCAGCATTTT
NA	TRBJ1-1	TRBV5-1	16	NA	CASSSGTSPQGTEAFF	TGCGCCAGCAGTTCCGGGACATCGCCCCAGGGGACTGAAGCTTTCTTT
few	TRBJ1-2	TRBV3-1/TRBV3-2	15	NA	CASSRDDRQSYGYTF	TGTGCCAGCAGCCGAGACGACAGACAGTCTTATGGCTACACCTTC
NA	TRBJ1-2	TRBV6-5	14	TRBD1	CASAIGTESYGYTF	TGTGCCAGCGCGATAGGGACAGAAAGCTATGGCTACACCTTC
few	TRBJ1-1	TRBV7-9	14	TRBD1	CASGTGGAGTEAFF	TGTGCCAGCGGGACAGGGGGCGCGGGCACTGAAGCTTTCTTT
few	TRBJ1-1	TRBV6-5	14	TRBD1	CASSIQGENTEAFF	TGTGCCAGCAGTATTCAGGGGGAGAACACTGAAGCTTTCTTT
NA	TRBJ1-1	TRBV7-2	14	TRBD1	CASSPGDRNTEAFF	TGTGCCAGCAGCCCCGGGGACAGGAACACTGAAGCTTTCTTT
NA	TRBJ1-6	TRBV5-1	14	TRBD1	CASSLEQGISPLHF	TGCGCCAGCAGCTTGGAACAGGGGATTTCACCCCTCCACTTT
NA	TRBJ2-7	TRBV6-1	14	NA	CASSEAESSYEQYF	TGTGCCAGCAGTGAGGCGGAAAGCTCCTACGAGCAGTACTTC
NA	TRBJ2-7	TRBV9	13	NA	CASSVGQSGEQYF	TGTGCCAGCAGCGTAGGGCAGTCTGGCGAGCAGTACTTC
NA	TRBJ1-4	TRBV6-2/TRBV6-3	17	NA	CASSSGGTRGANEKLFF	TGTGCCAGCAGTTCCGGCGGGACTCGAGGGGCTAATGAAAAACTGTTTTTT
NA	TRBJ1-2	TRBV3-1/TRBV3-2	15	TRBD1	CASSQTTGGDYGYTF	TGTGCCAGCAGCCAAACCACAGGGGGCGACTATGGCTACACCTTC
NA	TRBJ1-5	TRBV5-6	16	NA	CASSLAADRWVEPQHF	TGTGCCAGCAGCTTGGCCGCGGACAGATGGGTGGAACCCCAGCATTTT
NA	TRBJ2-7	TRBV18	14	NA	CASSQDYLAYEQYF	TGTGCCAGCTCACAGGACTACCTCGCCTACGAGCAGTACTTC
few	TRBJ1-3	TRBV5-6	13	TRBD1	CASSRQGPNTIYF	TGTGCCAGCAGCCGACAGGGGCCAAACACCATATATTTT
NA	TRBJ2-1	TRBV28	15	TRBD1	CASSIRTGGFNEQFF	TGTGCCAGCAGTATACGGACAGGGGGCTTCAATGAGCAGTTCTTC
NA	TRBJ1-1	TRBV7-8	18	TRBD1	CASSPIAGTGGLSTEAFF	TGTGCCAGCAGCCCGATAGCCGGGACAGGGGGCTTGAGCACTGAAGCTTTCTTT
NA	TRBJ2-5	TRBV5-1	16	TRBD1	CASSVSGGAVKETQYF	TGCGCCAGCAGTGTCTCAGGGGGCGCAGTCAAAGAGACCCAGTACTTC
once	TRBJ2-2	TRBV6-2/TRBV6-3	15	TRBD1	CASSLTGQGTGELFF	TGTGCCAGCAGCCTCACCGGACAGGGGACCGGGGAGCTGTTTTTT
once	TRBJ1-2	TRBV6-2/TRBV6-3	14	NA	CASSSTRTGYGYTF	TGTGCCAGCAGCTCAACTAGGACGGGTTATGGCTACACCTTC
NA	TRBJ2-1	TRBV5-1	17	TRBD2	CASSSTGLAGGPNEQFF	TGCGCCAGCAGCTCCACTGGACTAGCGGGAGGGCCGAATGAGCAGTTCTTC
NA	TRBJ1-2	TRBV9	14	TRBD1	CASSADRGVRGYTF	TGTGCCAGCAGCGCCGACAGGGGGGTCCGCGGCTACACCTTC
NA	TRBJ1-2	TRBV9	16	TRBD1	CASSVAGTGVEYGYTF	TGTGCCAGCAGCGTCGCCGGGACAGGGGTGGAATATGGCTACACCTTC
NA	TRBJ1-5	TRBV2	16	TRBD1	CARDKKQGRRNQPQHF	TGTGCCAGGGACAAAAAACAGGGGCGTCGGAATCAGCCCCAGCATTTT
NA	TRBJ1-1	TRBV15	15	NA	CATSRVEDYNTEAFF	TGTGCCACCAGCAGAGTGGAGGACTATAACACTGAAGCTTTCTTT
NA	TRBJ2-5	TRBV9	14	NA	CASSARGRGETQYF	TGTGCCAGCAGCGCGCGGGGACGCGGAGAGACCCAGTACTTC